Listed below are T cell receptor beta chains from one sample, sequenced in a study of T-cell memory formation after mild COVID-19. TCRdb re-called the 5' RACE reads through MiXCR, storing one row per CDR3 protein. The sample lists around 250,000 distinct CDR3 sequences, approximately 9% occurring once. The sample consisted of PBMCs or a T cell subset sorted from them (not recorded which). These receptors came from a man between 18 and 29 years old who had mild COVID-19 (a few samples of this study predate the infection). Cell type and time point are not known. Each CDR3 is given with its conserved first and last residue. D genes are given only for firm matches. Only some rows state a clone size, as once, few, many or a class for expanded clones.

d_gene: TRBD1
j_gene: TRBJ2-7
abundance: few
v_gene: TRBV20-1
CDR3nt: TGCAGTGCTAGAACCGGGACAGGGGCGATCGAGCAGTACTTC
CDR3aa: CSARTGTGAIEQYF

d_gene: NA
j_gene: TRBJ1-1
abundance: NA
v_gene: TRBV5-1
CDR3nt: TGCGCCAGCAGCTTGGAGTGGTACGGGGCTGAAGCTTTCTTT
CDR3aa: CASSLEWYGAEAFF

d_gene: NA
j_gene: TRBJ1-1
abundance: NA
v_gene: TRBV6-5
CDR3nt: TGTGCCAGCAGACCGGACGGGTGGAACACTGAAGCTTTCTTT
CDR3aa: CASRPDGWNTEAFF

d_gene: NA
j_gene: TRBJ1-2
abundance: few
v_gene: TRBV3-1
CDR3nt: TGTGCCAGCAGCCAGTTAAGTAACTATGGCTACACCTTC
CDR3aa: CASSQLSNYGYTF

d_gene: NA
j_gene: TRBJ2-7
abundance: few
v_gene: TRBV7-2
CDR3nt: TGTGCCAGCAGCTCCGTGGGCAGGGGCTACGAGCAGTACTTC
CDR3aa: CASSSVGRGYEQYF

d_gene: NA
j_gene: TRBJ2-5
abundance: few
v_gene: TRBV20-1
CDR3nt: TGCAGTGCGGGAGCGAGCGGATCTTGGGGGACCCAGTACTTC
CDR3aa: CSAGASGSWGTQYF

d_gene: NA
j_gene: TRBJ1-5
abundance: NA
v_gene: TRBV15
CDR3nt: TGTGCCACCAGCAGAGATCGGGGCAGGGTTCAGCCCCAGCATTTT
CDR3aa: CATSRDRGRVQPQHF

d_gene: NA
j_gene: TRBJ2-5
abundance: NA
v_gene: TRBV12-3/TRBV12-4
CDR3nt: TGTGCCAGCAGTTTCGCGGGGAGCGAGACCCAGTACTTC
CDR3aa: CASSFAGSETQYF

d_gene: TRBD2
j_gene: TRBJ2-3
abundance: many
v_gene: TRBV20-1
CDR3nt: TGCAGTGTCGGGACTAGCGGCCAAACGCAGTATTTT
CDR3aa: CSVGTSGQTQYF

d_gene: NA
j_gene: TRBJ2-3
abundance: NA
v_gene: TRBV11-2
CDR3nt: TGTGCCAGCAGCCAATCCTCGGAGGCGGCAGATACGCAGTATTTT
CDR3aa: CASSQSSEAADTQYF

d_gene: NA
j_gene: TRBJ1-2
abundance: NA
v_gene: TRBV7-2
CDR3nt: TGTGCCAGCAGCCAGCTCGGGAGCAACTATGGCTACACCTTC
CDR3aa: CASSQLGSNYGYTF

d_gene: NA
j_gene: TRBJ1-2
abundance: few
v_gene: TRBV12-3/TRBV12-4
CDR3nt: TGTGCCAGCACCCAACGGGGAGCTTATGGCTACACCTTC
CDR3aa: CASTQRGAYGYTF

d_gene: NA
j_gene: TRBJ2-2
abundance: NA
v_gene: TRBV2
CDR3nt: TGTGCCAGCAGTGTCGGCCAACTCCCCGGGGAGCTGTTTTTT
CDR3aa: CASSVGQLPGELFF

d_gene: NA
j_gene: TRBJ2-1
abundance: many
v_gene: TRBV4-3
CDR3nt: TGCGCCAGCAGCCAAGAGGGGGCGTCCTACAATGAGCAGTTCTTC
CDR3aa: CASSQEGASYNEQFF

d_gene: NA
j_gene: TRBJ2-2
abundance: few
v_gene: TRBV12-3/TRBV12-4
CDR3nt: TGTGCCAGCAGTTCTGGGGCAGCCACCGGGGAGCTGTTTTTT
CDR3aa: CASSSGAATGELFF

d_gene: NA
j_gene: TRBJ1-5
abundance: few
v_gene: TRBV5-1
CDR3nt: TGCGCCAGCAGCCCCGGACAGTATGGGCAGCCCCAGCATTTT
CDR3aa: CASSPGQYGQPQHF

d_gene: TRBD2
j_gene: TRBJ2-3
abundance: NA
v_gene: TRBV11-2
CDR3nt: TGTGCCAGCCGTCCCCAGCGGGGCCCGGAGACTAGCACAGATACGCAGTATTTT
CDR3aa: CASRPQRGPETSTDTQYF

d_gene: TRBD1
j_gene: TRBJ1-1
abundance: many
v_gene: TRBV28
CDR3nt: TGTGCCAGCAGTCCGGGGACAGCCGGGGGCACTGAAGCTTTCTTT
CDR3aa: CASSPGTAGGTEAFF

d_gene: NA
j_gene: TRBJ2-3
abundance: NA
v_gene: TRBV6-6
CDR3nt: TGTGCCAGCAGTTATTCTATGTCTTACCCCGGGCCCACAGATACGCAGTATTTT
CDR3aa: CASSYSMSYPGPTDTQYF

d_gene: NA
j_gene: TRBJ2-1
abundance: NA
v_gene: TRBV21-1
CDR3nt: TGTGCCAGCAGCATTCCAGGGTCGGCAAACTACAATGAGCAGTTCTTC
CDR3aa: CASSIPGSANYNEQFF

d_gene: NA
j_gene: TRBJ1-5
abundance: many
v_gene: TRBV7-2
CDR3nt: TGTGCCAGCAGCACCAGGGGTAACCAGCCCCAGCATTTT
CDR3aa: CASSTRGNQPQHF

d_gene: NA
j_gene: TRBJ2-1
abundance: NA
v_gene: TRBV4-2
CDR3nt: TGTGCCAGCAGCCAAACCCAACTGAACAATGAGCAGTTCTTC
CDR3aa: CASSQTQLNNEQFF

d_gene: NA
j_gene: TRBJ1-6
abundance: NA
v_gene: TRBV4-1
CDR3nt: TGCGCCAGCAGCCAAGAGGCAGGGAGGAATTCACCCCTCCACTTT
CDR3aa: CASSQEAGRNSPLHF

d_gene: NA
j_gene: TRBJ2-1
abundance: NA
v_gene: TRBV14
CDR3nt: TGTGCCAGCAGCCCGTGGGCCACTCTTTACAATGAGCAGTTCTTC
CDR3aa: CASSPWATLYNEQFF

d_gene: NA
j_gene: TRBJ2-7
abundance: NA
v_gene: TRBV6-1
CDR3nt: TGTGCCGGCGGGACACTCTACGAGCAGTACTTC
CDR3aa: CAGGTLYEQYF

d_gene: NA
j_gene: TRBJ1-1
abundance: few
v_gene: TRBV7-6
CDR3nt: TGTGCCAGCATGCCGGGTGGAGGGGGCACTGAAGCTTTCTTT
CDR3aa: CASMPGGGGTEAFF

d_gene: NA
j_gene: TRBJ1-1
abundance: few
v_gene: TRBV7-9
CDR3nt: TGTGCCAGCATCTCCCCGGCGAACACTGAAGCTTTCTTT
CDR3aa: CASISPANTEAFF